A single T cell receptor beta chain is shown here with its context. These data originate in a study of control samples from healthy donors and cancer patients. CDR1 is LGHNA, CDR2 YNFKEQ, per germline. This CDR3 is 14 amino acids long. V lost 0 bases and J lost 6, with 11 bases in between. This table comes from immunoSEQ multiplex PCR, and its TCRdb copy is limited to in-frame clones, with some not included. The sample shows some 220,000 clones, 85% to 95% of them seen only once. The TCR comes from a man over 45 in good health. The chain is built from TRBV4-2 and TRBJ1-1; no reliable D call. Material: blood. DNA for the CDR3: TGTGCCAGCAGCCAAGAGGACCCCTCGCCTGAAGCTTTCTTT. This codes for CASSQEDPSPEAFF.